This entry describes one T cell receptor beta chain. Its antigen is not known. These data originate in a study of cytomegalovirus exposure and HLA in healthy donors. Regarding the study as a whole: Three CMV-associated chains proved CMV antigen-specific in vitro. Across HLA loci, a later analysis found differing TCR association rates, with DRB1 most and HLA-C fewest. Another analysis was done later, and it associated 15,000 or so TCR beta sequences with HLA alleles at 0.05 false discovery rate. Generally TCR sequences proved uncommon, though certain public TCRs appeared in numerous donors.

The primer mix had 60 Vbeta and 13 Jbeta primers. Only in-frame clones appear in the TCRdb table, and some are missing; sequencing was by immunoSEQ multiplex PCR. The sample's table shows 200,000 to 250,000 clones. V was trimmed by 7 bases and J by 4 bases, leaving 7 bases between them. Germline V gene data show CDR1 as MNHEY and CDR2 as SVGAGI. CDR3 length equals 11 residues. The receptor's source is a girl aged 2 to 9 in good health and CMV-seropositive. The rearrangement links TRBV6-5 to TRBJ1-1; D is unclear. Sequencing input: PBMCs. CDR3 sequence reads: CASIKSTEAFF. CDR3 sequence (DNA): TGTGCCAGCATCAAATCCACTGAAGCTTTCTTT.